This T cell receptor beta chain came from a study of T-cell memory formation after mild COVID-19. In this sample, this clonotype turned up many times. TCRdb reprocessed the 5' RACE reads via MiXCR and lists one record per CDR3 protein. The sample lists about 100,000 distinct CDR3 sequences; roughly a sixth were seen once. Germline V lookup: CDR1 SGHTA, CDR2 FQGNSA. CDR3 size: 13 residues. V lost 5 bases, J lost 5 bases, and 12 bases lay in between. This TCR was recovered from a man between 18 and 35 years old who had mild COVID-19 (a few samples of this study predate the infection). Cell type and time point are not known. What was sequenced was PBMCs or a T cell subset sorted from them (not recorded which). V is TRBV7-2 and J is TRBJ2-5; a possible D gene is TRBD1 (6 bases). The CDR3 region has the DNA TGTGCCAGCAGCCCAGGGGTTTTGGAGACCCAGTACTTC. It is translated as CASSPGVLETQYF.